The 14 T cell receptor beta chains given below trace back to one sample, sequenced in a study of CD8+CD57+ T cells in acquired aplastic anemia (dated by TCRdb to 2017 to 2018). The sample was run on an Illumina HiSeq 2000. Genomic DNA was used as template for profiling of TCR beta VDJ combinations and CDR3 sequences. TCRdb reran the public reads through fastp at Q25 and MiXCR, keeping productive beta chains. Identical CDR3 proteins give one entry, which carries the most common genes and DNA. The sample includes about 190,000 distinct CDR3 sequences, with approximately 49% observed a single time. Of the sample, approximately 15% falls within the top ten clones. The sample consisted of sorted CD4+, CD8+, or CD8+CD57+ T cells (not recorded which) from PBMCs. These TCRs come from a human donor in good health, serving as a control.

The rearrangement links TRBV2 to TRBJ2-5; 10 positions match TRBD2. TRBJ2-7 matches the DNA end more closely, so the J call is doubtful. The CDR3 sequence is 14 residues long. Germline V CDR1 and CDR2: SNHLY, FYNNEI. CDR3 in amino acids: CASTGTSDSYEQYF. The CDR3 coding sequence is TGTGCCAGTACCGGGACTAGCGACTCCTACGAGCAGTACTTC.

This clonotype was detected many times. CDR3 coding DNA: TGCGCCAGCAGCTCGACAGGGGAATCCTACAATGAGCAGTTCTTC. This sequence encodes CASSSTGESYNEQFF. The chain employs TRBV5-1 and TRBJ2-1, with TRBD1 matching over 8 bases. V trimming: 3 bases; J trimming: 1 base; junction bases outside the gene matches: 3. The CDR3 loop spans 15 amino acids. The germline V gene has CDR1 SGHRS and CDR2 YFSETQ.

V is TRBV6-5 and J is TRBJ1-2; maybe TRBD1 (5 bases). CDR1 and CDR2 (germline): MNHEY, SVGAGI. The ends were cut back, 6 bases at V and 2 bases at J, with 19 bases in the middle. The CDR3 has 16 residues. The CDR3 sequence: CASSQGGGVGNYGYTF. The CDR3 coding sequence is TGTGCCAGCAGCCAAGGTGGGGGGGTAGGGAACTATGGCTACACCTTC.

The chain couples TRBV20-1 to TRBJ1-1; no reliable D call. Trimming cost V 1 base and J 1 base, with 4 bases left between them. The germline V gene has CDR1 DFQATT and CDR2 SNEGSKA (reference sequence). This CDR3 region has 12 residues. The CDR3 DNA follows: TGCAGTGCTAGAGTTGGGAACACTGAAGCTTTCTTT. Amino acid sequence: CSARVGNTEAFF.

This clonotype was seen repeatedly, ten times or more. CDR3 protein: CASSSQENTEAFF. The CDR3 region has the DNA TGTGCCAGCAGCTCTCAGGAGAACACTGAAGCTTTCTTT. The genes are TRBV7-9 and TRBJ1-1; D is unresolved. CDR1 is SEHNR, CDR2 FQNEAQ, per germline (reference sequence). This CDR3 is 13 amino acids long. The V gene lost 4 bases and the J gene lost 1 base, with 7 bases spanning the gap. Variable domain in full (rest from reference TRBV7-9 and TRBJ1-1): DTGVSQNPRHKITKRGQNVTFRCDPISEHNRLYWYRQTLGQGPEFLTYFQNEAQLEKSRLLSDRFSAERPKGSFSTLEIQRTEQGDSAMYLCASSSQENTEAFFGQGTRLTVV.

The sample holds many counts of this clonotype. V is TRBV6-1 and J is TRBJ1-2; 8 bases match TRBD1. CDR1 is MNHNS, CDR2 SASEGT, per germline. CDR3 size: 13 residues. J was trimmed by 4 bases and V by 5 bases; bases with no gene match: 3. CDR3 region: CASSIQGGYGYTF. DNA for the CDR3: TGTGCCAGCAGTATACAGGGGGGCTATGGCTACACCTTC.

This clonotype was found many times. This chain joins TRBV7-9 and TRBJ2-1, with D perhaps matching TRBD1 (5 bases). The CDR3 length is 19 residues. Germline CDR1 is SEHNR and CDR2 is FQNEAQ (reference sequence). Trimming shortened V by 5 bases and J by 2 bases, and 25 bases separated the two germline ends. CDR3 bases: TGTGCCAGCAGCGAGTGGTCTGTGAAGGGGAAACGCCCCTACAATGAGCAGTTCTTC. This gives the protein CASSEWSVKGKRPYNEQFF. The variable domain in full, with the rest retrieved from reference TRBV7-9 and TRBJ2-1, is DTGVSQNPRHKITKRGQNVTFRCDPISEHNRLYWYRQTLGQGPEFLTYFQNEAQLEKSRLLSDRFSAERPKGSFSTLEIQRTEQGDSAMYLCASSEWSVKGKRPYNEQFFGPGTRLTVL.

The chain couples TRBV2 to TRBJ1-1; D is unclear. The V end was cut by 3 bases, the J end by 6 bases, with 17 bases between. Germline V gene data show CDR1 as SNHLY and CDR2 as FYNNEI. This CDR3 comprises 15 residues. The CDR3 region has the DNA TGTGCCAGCAGTGATTCAGACGTCAAGATCGCTGAAGCTTTCTTT. Translated, it gives CASSDSDVKIAEAFF.

The rearrangement joins TRBV2 to TRBJ2-7; D is unclear. Germline CDR1 is SNHLY and CDR2 is FYNNEI. V lost 6 bases and J 2 bases, leaving 17 bases between the germline ends. The CDR3 totals 15 residues. DNA of the CDR3: TGTGCCAGCAGGCCTGAGGCAGGCCTGACCTACGAGCAGTACTTC. Translation: CASRPEAGLTYEQYF.

This chain connects TRBV18 to TRBJ2-5; TRBD1 agrees at 7 bases. In germline, CDR1 is KGHSH, CDR2 LQKENI. V gave up 2 bases and J gave up 1 base; unmatched junction bases: 4. The CDR3 is 15 amino acids. In nucleotides, the CDR3 is TGTGCCAGCTCACCAGTGACAGGGAGCCAAGAGACCCAGTACTTC. Residues: CASSPVTGSQETQYF.

Many counts were recorded for this clonotype. The chain joins TRBV4-1 to TRBJ2-7; D unresolved. Per the germline V gene, CDR1 is MGHRA and CDR2 is YSYEKL. With 1 base removed from V and 4 bases from J, the gap between germline ends came to 14 bases. The CDR3 runs 15 residues. The CDR3 DNA is TGCGCCAGCAGCCAAGGTCCCGGTCCTTTTTACGAGCAGTACTTC. Encoded protein: CASSQGPGPFYEQYF.

V gene TRBV7-8 combines with J gene TRBJ1-3; possible D gene TRBD1, 5 bases. Trimming removed 1 base at V and 2 bases at J, with 18 bases between. CDR1 SGHVS and CDR2 FQNEAQ come from the germline V gene. This CDR3 region has 18 residues. The CDR3 bases are TGTGCCAGCAGCTTAGATTCGACTAGCGGGGGGGCTGGAAACACCATATATTTT. Translation: CASSLDSTSGGAGNTIYF.

This clonotype showed up many times. The chain couples TRBV10-3 to TRBJ2-7; 11 bases align to TRBD1. The CDR3 has 14 amino acids. CDR1 and CDR2 (germline): ENHRY, SYGVKD. V dropped 11 bases and J dropped 3; count of bases not matched to a gene: 9. The CDR3 is CAATPGQGVYEQYF. The CDR3 DNA follows: TGTGCCGCGACCCCGGGACAGGGGGTCTACGAGCAGTACTTC.

This clonotype was seen at least ten times. The chain joins TRBV5-8 to TRBJ1-2; D gene uncertain. CDR1 and CDR2 from the germline V gene are SGHTS and YDEGEE. CDR3 length: 13 amino acids. The V and J ends lost 6 bases and 4 bases respectively, with 13 bases between them. The CDR3 DNA is TGTGCCAGCACCCTGGGAGTCCGCTATGGCTACACCTTC. This translates into CASTLGVRYGYTF.